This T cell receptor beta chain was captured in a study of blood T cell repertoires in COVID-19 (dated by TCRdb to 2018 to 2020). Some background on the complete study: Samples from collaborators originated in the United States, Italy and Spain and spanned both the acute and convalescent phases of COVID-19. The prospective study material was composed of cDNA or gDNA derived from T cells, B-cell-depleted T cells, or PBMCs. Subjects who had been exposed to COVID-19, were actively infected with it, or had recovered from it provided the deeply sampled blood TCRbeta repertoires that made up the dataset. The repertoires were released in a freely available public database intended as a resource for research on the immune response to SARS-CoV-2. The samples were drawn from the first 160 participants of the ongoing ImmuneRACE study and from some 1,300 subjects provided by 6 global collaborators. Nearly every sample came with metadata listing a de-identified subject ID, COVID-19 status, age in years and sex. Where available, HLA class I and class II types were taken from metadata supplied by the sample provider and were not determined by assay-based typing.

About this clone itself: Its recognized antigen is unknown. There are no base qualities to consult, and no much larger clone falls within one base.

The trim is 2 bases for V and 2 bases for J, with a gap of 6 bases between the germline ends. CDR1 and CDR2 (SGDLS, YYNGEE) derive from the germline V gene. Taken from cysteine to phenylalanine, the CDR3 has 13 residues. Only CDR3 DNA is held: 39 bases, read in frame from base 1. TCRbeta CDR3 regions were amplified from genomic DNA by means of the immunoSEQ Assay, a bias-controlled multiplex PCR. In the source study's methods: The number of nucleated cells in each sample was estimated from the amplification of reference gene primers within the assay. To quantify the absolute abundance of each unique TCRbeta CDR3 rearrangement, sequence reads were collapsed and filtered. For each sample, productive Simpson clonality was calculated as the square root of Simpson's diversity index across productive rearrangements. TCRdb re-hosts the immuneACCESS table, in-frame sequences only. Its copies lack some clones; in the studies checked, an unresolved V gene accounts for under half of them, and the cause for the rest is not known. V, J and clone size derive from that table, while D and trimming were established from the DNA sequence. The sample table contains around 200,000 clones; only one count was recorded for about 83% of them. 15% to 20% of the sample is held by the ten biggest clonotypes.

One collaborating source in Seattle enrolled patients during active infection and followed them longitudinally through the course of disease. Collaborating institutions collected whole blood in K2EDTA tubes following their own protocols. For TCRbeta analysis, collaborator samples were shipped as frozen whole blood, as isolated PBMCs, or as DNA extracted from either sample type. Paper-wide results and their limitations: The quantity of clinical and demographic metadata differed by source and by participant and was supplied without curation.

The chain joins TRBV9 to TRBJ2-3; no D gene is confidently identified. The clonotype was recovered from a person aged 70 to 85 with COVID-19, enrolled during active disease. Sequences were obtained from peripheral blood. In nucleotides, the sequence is TGTGCCAGCAGCGTCTCGGTCACAGATACGCAGTATTTT. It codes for CASSVSVTDTQYF.